This T cell receptor beta chain was found in a study of T-cell memory formation after mild COVID-19. Study-level background: Across donors, TCR clusters were largely donor specific.

A note on this clonotype: Its antigen is not known.

It was 5'RACE with constant-segment primers that produced the TCR alpha and TCR beta cDNA libraries, which carried sample barcodes and UMIs. Each CDR3 protein is one row after TCRdb ran MiXCR on the 5' RACE reads. The top ten clones hold 10% to 15% of a sample with about 410,000 distinct CDR3 sequences, 20% to 25% of them seen once. Study-level results: CD8+ contracting clones occupied EMRA, while CD4+ ones occupied mainly CM and EM.

The sequence derives from an adult woman who had mild COVID-19 (a few samples of this study predate the infection). Cell type and time point are not known. The sample was PBMCs or a T cell subset sorted from them (not recorded which).

This chain's CDR3 is CASSPKNYNEQFF. CDR3 DNA sequence: TGTGCCAGCTCACCAAAGAACTACAATGAGCAGTTCTTC. The V gene is TRBV18, the J gene TRBJ2-1; D unresolved. V was clipped by 2 bases and J by 3 bases, with 5 bases between them. The CDR3 runs to 13 residues. Germline assignment: CDR1 KGHSH and CDR2 LQKENI.